The T cell receptor beta chain described here comes from a study of blood T cell repertoires in COVID-19. Study in general: Sample material is recorded as cDNA or gDNA derived from T cells, B-cell-depleted T cells, or PBMCs.

V lost 2 bases, J lost 7 bases, and 6 bases stayed unmatched. CDR3 length: 15 amino acids. The germline V gene encodes CDR1 ENHRY and CDR2 SYGVKD. Libraries were prepared by immunoSEQ multiplex PCR; TCRdb keeps only in-frame clonotypes and omits some of them. The sample has 160,000 or so clones, more than 65% seen once. Donors were grouped by their self-reported clinical history. The rearrangement joins TRBV10-3 to TRBJ2-7, with 12 nucleotides matching TRBD1. Sequenced sample: PBMCs or T cells enriched from blood (not recorded which). This receptor was identified in a man aged 50 to 60 who had recovered from COVID-19. CDR3 loop: CAISEGTGGSGEQYF. CDR3 bases: TGTGCCATCAGTGAGGGGACAGGGGGCTCAGGGGAGCAGTACTTC.